These T cell receptor beta chains were read from a single sample in a study of beta chain features in type 1 diabetes. The assay was immunoSEQ multiplex PCR, and TCRdb's table has in-frame clones only and misses some. Of 20,000 to 30,000 clones in the sample, roughly half were seen once. The material sequenced was stem cell memory CD4+ T cells from blood. The origin of the receptors is a man aged 25-40 years with type 1 diabetes. The CDR3 runs from the conserved cysteine through the conserved F or W. D genes are given only for firm matches. Clone size is not always given. Where it is, it says once, few, many or a class for expanded clones.

j_call d_call clone_size v_call cdr3_nt cdr3_aa
TRBJ1-1 NA NA TRBV5-1 TGCGCCAGCAGCCCCGGGGGACTGAACACTGAAGCTTTCTTT CASSPGGLNTEAFF
TRBJ2-7 TRBD1 NA TRBV5-1 TGCGCCAGCAGCTTGCAGGGGGACAGCTCCTACGAGCAGTACTTC CASSLQGDSSYEQYF
TRBJ1-1 TRBD1 NA TRBV6-4 TGTGCCAGCAGTCCGGACAGGCTCGCTCCTGAAGCTTTCTTT CASSPDRLAPEAFF
TRBJ2-5 NA once TRBV2 TGTGCCAGCAGTGATAGGTTTAGACGGGGTCAAGAGACCCAGTACTTC CASSDRFRRGQETQYF
TRBJ2-7 TRBD1 NA TRBV5-1 TGCGCCAGCAGCTTGGCCTGGTCAGGGGGCCACCTTCGGCCCGAGCAGTACTTC CASSLAWSGGHLRPEQYF
TRBJ2-2 NA NA TRBV19 TGTGCCAGTAGTATGGGCAGGGCCACCGGGGAGCTGTTTTTT CASSMGRATGELFF
TRBJ2-3 TRBD2 NA TRBV5-6 TGTGCCAGCAGCCGGGGGGGGCCGCGGGCAGATACGCAGTATTTT CASSRGGPRADTQYF
TRBJ1-5 NA few TRBV7-2 TGTGCCAGCAGCTTAGCGCGGGCAGGACGGGAGCCCCAGCATTTT CASSLARAGREPQHF
TRBJ1-6 NA few TRBV7-9 TGTGCCAGCAGCTTGGGGCCTGTTGGCTCACCCCTCCACTTT CASSLGPVGSPLHF
TRBJ2-2 NA NA TRBV10-1 TGCGCCAGCAGTGAGTCGACCGCAGGGGGGCCGGTCGGGGAGCTGTTTTTT CASSESTAGGPVGELFF
TRBJ1-1 NA NA TRBV15 TGTGCCACCAGCAGAGGAGGGGGGGTCTGGACTGAAGCTTTCTTT CATSRGGGVWTEAFF
TRBJ2-2 NA NA TRBV6-5 TGTGCCAGCAGTTACAGAGTGGGAGCGAACACCGGGGAGCTGTTTTTT CASSYRVGANTGELFF
TRBJ2-5 NA once TRBV5-1 TGCGCCAGCAGCGGCGGTTCGCACCCCCAAGAGACCCAGTACTTC CASSGGSHPQETQYF
TRBJ1-1 NA few TRBV4-2 TGTGCCAGCAGCCAAGATCGAGGAGATACTGAAGCTTTCTTT CASSQDRGDTEAFF
TRBJ2-3 NA NA TRBV13 TGTGCCAGCAGCCAGTATGGCTCCACAGATACGCAGTATTTT CASSQYGSTDTQYF
TRBJ1-4 NA NA TRBV18 TGTGCCAGCTCATCCTCGACAGTTCTGAAACTGTTTTTT CASSSSTVLKLFF
TRBJ1-2 NA few TRBV7-2 TGTGCCAGCAGCTTCGGGGGGCCCTCCTATGGCTACACCTTC CASSFGGPSYGYTF
TRBJ1-1 TRBD1 NA TRBV18 TGTGCCAGCTCACCGGCGGGACAGGGGGTCCAAGCTTTCTTT CASSPAGQGVQAFF
TRBJ2-3 NA few TRBV6-1 TGTGCCAGCACCCAGGCAGATACGCAGTATTTT CASTQADTQYF
TRBJ2-4 NA medium-sized TRBV7-2 TGTGCCAGCAGCTTAGAAGCTGTCAGCCCAGAGGACTTC CASSLEAVSPEDF
TRBJ1-1 TRBD1 NA TRBV6-5 TGTGCCAGCAGTGATAGACTGTCAGGGGGTAAGGCTTTCTTT CASSDRLSGGKAFF
TRBJ2-3 NA NA TRBV25-1 TGTGCCAGCAGTGAGACAGGTCCCCAGGATACGCAGTATTTT CASSETGPQDTQYF
TRBJ2-1 TRBD1 NA TRBV18 TGTGCCAGCTCAACCCTTGACAGGGATGGGGTCAATGAGCAGTTCTTC CASSTLDRDGVNEQFF
TRBJ2-5 TRBD1 NA TRBV18 TGTGCCAGCTCTCCCGGGACAGAAGAGACCCAGTACTTC CASSPGTEETQYF
TRBJ1-5 TRBD1 few TRBV6-5 TGTGCCAGCAGGCCCCCGGGACAGTTCAATCAGCCCCAGCATTTT CASRPPGQFNQPQHF
TRBJ2-1 TRBD2 few TRBV11-2 TGTGCCAGCAGCTTAGAGCGGGAGGGCAGAGAGCAGTTCTTC CASSLEREGREQFF
TRBJ2-1 NA few TRBV30 TGTGCCTGGAGTTCACTAGCCGCCTACAATGAGCAGTTCTTC CAWSSLAAYNEQFF